The sample holds many counts of the clone carrying this T cell receptor beta chain. These data belong to a study of identical twins. Germline lookup yields CDR1 DFQATT and CDR2 SNEGSKA (reference sequence). The CDR3 is 16 amino acids. V gave up 2 bases and J gave up 7 bases; unmatched junction bases: 9. One entry per CDR3 protein, called by TCRdb with MiXCR from the 5' RACE reads. This sample has around 470,000 distinct CDR3 sequences; 11% to 15% occur once, and the top ten carry over 0.5%. These same data were also listed under a study on yellow fever vaccine responses in identical twins.

The TCR comes from a young woman in good health. The sample consisted of CD4+ T cells sorted from blood. The chain is built from TRBV20-1 and TRBJ2-1; 12 bases align to TRBD2. The CDR3 sequence is CSARTITSGRMNEQFF. CDR3 bases: TGCAGTGCTAGAACGATCACTAGCGGGAGGATGAATGAGCAGTTCTTC.